This T cell receptor beta chain was sequenced for a study of cytomegalovirus exposure and HLA in healthy donors. Study-wide results and caveats: Rare TCR sequences predominated, though certain public TCRs were found in many donors.

The repertoire was sequenced with immunoSEQ multiplex PCR; TCRdb's copy has only in-frame clones and lacks some. The sample holds about 160,000 clones, less than 90% seen once. In the case of this clone: The antigen remains undetermined.

The sequence came from a woman aged 30 to 39 in good health and CMV-seronegative. The sample consisted of PBMCs.

The CDR3 coding sequence is TGTGCCAGCAGGACGGGACTAGCGGCACTCTACGAGCAGTACTTC. Its translation is CASRTGLAALYEQYF. The V and J genes are TRBV6-5 and TRBJ2-7, with TRBD2 matching 11 bases. The germline V gene encodes CDR1 MNHEY and CDR2 SVGAGI. The CDR3 runs 15 residues. The ends lost 6 bases at V and 3 bases at J; junction bases unmatched: 7.